This TCR beta chain was obtained from a study of blood T cell repertoires in COVID-19. Whole-study context: From T cells, B-cell-depleted T cells, or PBMCs came the material, which was cDNA or gDNA.

The J segment lost 1 base and the V segment lost 5 bases, leaving 5 bases of the junction unmatched. Germline CDR1 is MNHEY and CDR2 is SVGEGT. This CDR3 spans 17 amino acids. Participants were aged 18 to 89 years from about two dozen US areas. People in the exposed group encountered a COVID-19 case within 2 weeks before entering the study. Original handling: Using reference gene primer amplification, nucleated cell counts were estimated. Only in-frame clones appear in the TCRdb table, and some are missing; sequencing was by immunoSEQ multiplex PCR. That table is the source of V, J and clone size, and D and trimming were worked out from the DNA. The sample lists roughly 280,000 clones, around 90% seen once, with 2.8% in the top ten.

The sequenced sample was PBMCs or T cells enriched from blood (not recorded which). The chain couples TRBV6-2 or TRBV6-3 to TRBJ2-5, with 15 bases fitting TRBD2. This TCR derives from a man aged 40-50 years who had been exposed to COVID-19. CDR3 residues: CASSPWTSGRAQETQYF. For the CDR3, the DNA is TGTGCCAGCAGTCCCTGGACTAGCGGGAGGGCCCAAGAGACCCAGTACTTC.